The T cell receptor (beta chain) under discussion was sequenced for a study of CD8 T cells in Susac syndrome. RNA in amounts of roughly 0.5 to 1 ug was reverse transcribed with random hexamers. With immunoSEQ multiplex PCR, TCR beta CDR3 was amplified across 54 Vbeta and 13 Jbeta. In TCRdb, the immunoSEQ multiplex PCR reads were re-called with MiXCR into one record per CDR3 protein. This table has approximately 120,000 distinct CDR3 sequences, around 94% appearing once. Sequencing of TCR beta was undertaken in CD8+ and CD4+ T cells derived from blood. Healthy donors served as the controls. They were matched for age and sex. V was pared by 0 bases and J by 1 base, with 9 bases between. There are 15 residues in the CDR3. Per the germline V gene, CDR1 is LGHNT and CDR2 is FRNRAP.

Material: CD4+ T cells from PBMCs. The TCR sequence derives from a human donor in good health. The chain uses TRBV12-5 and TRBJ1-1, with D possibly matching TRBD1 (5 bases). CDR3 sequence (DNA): TGTGCTAGTGGTTTGGTATGGGGGTCGAACACTGAAGCTTTCTTT. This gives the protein CASGLVWGSNTEAFF.